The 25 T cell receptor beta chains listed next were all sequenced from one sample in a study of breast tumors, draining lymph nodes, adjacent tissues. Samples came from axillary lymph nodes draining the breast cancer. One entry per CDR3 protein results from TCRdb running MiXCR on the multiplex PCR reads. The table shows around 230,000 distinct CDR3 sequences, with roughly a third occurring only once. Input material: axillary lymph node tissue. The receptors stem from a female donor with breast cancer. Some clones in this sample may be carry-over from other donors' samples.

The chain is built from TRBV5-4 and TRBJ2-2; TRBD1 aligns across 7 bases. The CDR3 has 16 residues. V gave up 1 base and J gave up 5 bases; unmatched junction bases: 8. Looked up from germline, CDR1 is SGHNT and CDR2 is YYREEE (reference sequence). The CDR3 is CASSLNGRGRTGELFF. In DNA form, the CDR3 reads TGTGCCAGCAGCTTGAATGGTAGGGGGCGTACCGGGGAGCTGTTTTTT.

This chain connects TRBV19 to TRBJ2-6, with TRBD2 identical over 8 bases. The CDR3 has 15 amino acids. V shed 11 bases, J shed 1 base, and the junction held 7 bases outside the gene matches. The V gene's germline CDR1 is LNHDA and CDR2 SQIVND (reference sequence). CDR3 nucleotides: TGTGCCGCCAGTAGCGGGGAGTCTGGGGCCAACGTCCTGACTTTC. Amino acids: CAASSGESGANVLTF.

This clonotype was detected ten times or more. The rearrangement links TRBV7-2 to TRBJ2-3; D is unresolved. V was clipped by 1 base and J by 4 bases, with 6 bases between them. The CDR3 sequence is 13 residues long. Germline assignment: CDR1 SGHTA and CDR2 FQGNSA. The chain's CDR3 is CASSLGDADTQYF. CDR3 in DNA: TGTGCCAGCAGCTTAGGAGACGCAGATACGCAGTATTTT.

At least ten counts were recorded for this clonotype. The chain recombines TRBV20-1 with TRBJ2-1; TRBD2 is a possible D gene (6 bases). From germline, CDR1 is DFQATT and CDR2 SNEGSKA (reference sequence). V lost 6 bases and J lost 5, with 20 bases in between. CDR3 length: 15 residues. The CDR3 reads CSAAIQTGANNEQFF. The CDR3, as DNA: TGCAGTGCGGCCATACAAACGGGAGCAAACAATGAGCAGTTCTTC.

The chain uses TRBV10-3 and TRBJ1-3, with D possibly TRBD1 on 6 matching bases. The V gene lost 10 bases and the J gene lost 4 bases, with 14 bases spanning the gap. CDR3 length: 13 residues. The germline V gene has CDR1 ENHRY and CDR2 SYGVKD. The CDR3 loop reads CATNRDGGNTIYF. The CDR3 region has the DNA TGTGCCACCAACAGGGATGGAGGAAACACCATATATTTT.

For the CDR3, the DNA is TGTGCCACCAGTGATTCAAAAGGGGGCTCTCGGCCCCAGCATTTT. It specifies CATSDSKGGSRPQHF. The V gene is TRBV24-1, the J gene TRBJ1-5; 7 bases fit TRBD1. This CDR3 contains 15 residues. Germline loops: CDR1 KGHDR, CDR2 SFDVKD. With 2 bases clipped from V and 9 bases from J, the junction kept 9 bases outside the gene matches.

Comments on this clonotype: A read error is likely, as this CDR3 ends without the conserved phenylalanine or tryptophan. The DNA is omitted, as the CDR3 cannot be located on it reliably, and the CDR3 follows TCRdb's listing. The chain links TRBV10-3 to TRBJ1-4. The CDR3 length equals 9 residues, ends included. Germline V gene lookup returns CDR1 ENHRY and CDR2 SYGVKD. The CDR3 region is CAISEKGVL.

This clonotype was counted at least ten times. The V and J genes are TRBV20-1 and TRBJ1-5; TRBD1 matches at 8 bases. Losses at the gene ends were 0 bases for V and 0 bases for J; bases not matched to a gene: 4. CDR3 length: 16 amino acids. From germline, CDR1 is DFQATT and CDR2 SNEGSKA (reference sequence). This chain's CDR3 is CSARDPDRVSNQPQHF. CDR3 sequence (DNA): TGCAGTGCTAGAGACCCGGACAGGGTTAGCAATCAGCCCCAGCATTTT.

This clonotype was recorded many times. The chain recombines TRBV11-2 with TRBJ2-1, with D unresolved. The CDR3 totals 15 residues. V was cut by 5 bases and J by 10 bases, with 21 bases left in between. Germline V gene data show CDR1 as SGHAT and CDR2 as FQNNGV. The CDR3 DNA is TGTGCCAGCAGCGCTACCACCCCCACCCTTAACGAGCAGTTCTTC. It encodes CASSATTPTLNEQFF. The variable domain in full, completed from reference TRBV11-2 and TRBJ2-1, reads EAGVAQSPRYKIIEKRQSVAFWCNPISGHATLYWYQQILGQGPKLLIQFQNNGVVDDSQLPKDRFSAERLKGVDSTLKIQPAKLEDSAVYLCASSATTPTLNEQFFGPGTRLTVL.

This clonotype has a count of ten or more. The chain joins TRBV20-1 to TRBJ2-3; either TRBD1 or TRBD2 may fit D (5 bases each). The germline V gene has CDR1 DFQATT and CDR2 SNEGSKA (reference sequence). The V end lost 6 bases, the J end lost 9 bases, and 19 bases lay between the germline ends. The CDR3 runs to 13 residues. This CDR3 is CSAPGTDAYTQYF. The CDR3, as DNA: TGCAGTGCCCCCGGGACGGACGCATACACGCAGTATTTT.

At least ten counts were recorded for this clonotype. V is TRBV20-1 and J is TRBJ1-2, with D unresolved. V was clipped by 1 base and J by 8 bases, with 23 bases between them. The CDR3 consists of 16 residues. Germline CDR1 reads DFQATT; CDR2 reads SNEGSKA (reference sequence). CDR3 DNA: TGCAGTGCTAGAGCCCCGCTCTTGCCTAACACTCTAGGCTACACCTTC. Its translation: CSARAPLLPNTLGYTF.

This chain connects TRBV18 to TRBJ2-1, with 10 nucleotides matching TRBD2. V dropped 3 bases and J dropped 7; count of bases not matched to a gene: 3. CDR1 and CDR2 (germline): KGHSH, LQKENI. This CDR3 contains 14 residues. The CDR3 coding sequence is TGTGCCAGCTCACCCCTAGCGGGGGAGAATGAGCAGTTCTTC. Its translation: CASSPLAGENEQFF.

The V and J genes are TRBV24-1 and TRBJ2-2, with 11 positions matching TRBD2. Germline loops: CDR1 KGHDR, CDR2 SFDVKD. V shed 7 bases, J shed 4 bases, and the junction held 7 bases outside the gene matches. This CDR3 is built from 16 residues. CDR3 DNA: TGTGCCACCAGGTCCGGGACTAGCGGCTTCACCGGGGAGCTGTTTTTT. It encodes CATRSGTSGFTGELFF.

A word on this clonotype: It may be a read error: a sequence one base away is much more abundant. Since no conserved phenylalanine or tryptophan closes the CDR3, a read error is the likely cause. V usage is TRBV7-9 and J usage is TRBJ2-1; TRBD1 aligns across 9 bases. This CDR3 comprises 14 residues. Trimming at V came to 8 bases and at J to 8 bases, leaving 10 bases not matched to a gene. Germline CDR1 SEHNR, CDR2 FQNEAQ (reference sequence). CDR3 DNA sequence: TGTGCCAGCTCGGGACAGGGTTATTTGGATGAGCAGTTCCTC. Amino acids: CASSGQGYLDEQFL.

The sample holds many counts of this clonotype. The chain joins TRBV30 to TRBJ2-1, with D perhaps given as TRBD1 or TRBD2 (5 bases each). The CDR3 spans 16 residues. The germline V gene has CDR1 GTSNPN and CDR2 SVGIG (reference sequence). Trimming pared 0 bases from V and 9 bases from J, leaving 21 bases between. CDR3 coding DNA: TGTGCCTGGAGTGTAGGGTTCGGGGCCCCTAATGGTGAGCAGTTCTTC. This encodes CAWSVGFGAPNGEQFF.

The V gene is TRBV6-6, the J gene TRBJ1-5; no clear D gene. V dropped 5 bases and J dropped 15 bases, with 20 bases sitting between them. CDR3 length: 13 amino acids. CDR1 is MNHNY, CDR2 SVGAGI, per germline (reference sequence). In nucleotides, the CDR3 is TGTGCCAGCAGTACTGGACGCCGTTTCCTTCGGCATTTT. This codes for CASSTGRRFLRHF.

The CDR3 loop reads CASKTRMAVDYTF. Written as DNA, the CDR3 is TGTGCCAGCAAAACCCGAATGGCGGTTGACTACACCTTC. J is TRBJ1-2 and V is TRBV2; D gene unclear. From germline, CDR1 is SNHLY and CDR2 FYNNEI. V was clipped by 7 bases and J by 10 bases, with 19 bases between them. The CDR3 runs 13 residues.

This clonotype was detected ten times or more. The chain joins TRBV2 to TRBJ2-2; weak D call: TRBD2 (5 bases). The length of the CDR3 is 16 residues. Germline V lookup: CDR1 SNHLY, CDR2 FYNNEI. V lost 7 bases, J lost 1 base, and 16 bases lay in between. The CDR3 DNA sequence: TGTGCCAGCATTGTTTTACCGGGGATGAACACCGGGGAGCTGTTTTTT. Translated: CASIVLPGMNTGELFF.

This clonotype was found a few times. CDR3 protein: CASSPPGPRGGEQYF. CDR3 sequence (DNA): TGTGCCAGCAGCCCCCCCGGACCGCGTGGCGGCGAGCAGTACTTC. The chain links TRBV6-5 to TRBJ2-7; D is ambiguous. The CDR3 is 15 residues long. Germline CDR1 is MNHEY and CDR2 is SVGAGI. Trimming cost V 6 bases and J 6 bases, with 21 bases left between them.

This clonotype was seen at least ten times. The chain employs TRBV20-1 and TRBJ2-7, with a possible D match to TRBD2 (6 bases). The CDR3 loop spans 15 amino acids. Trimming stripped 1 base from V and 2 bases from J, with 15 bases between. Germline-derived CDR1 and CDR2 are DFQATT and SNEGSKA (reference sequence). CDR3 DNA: TGCAGTGCTAGAGGGTCGCCTAGCGCCGCCTACGAGCAGTACTTC. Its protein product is CSARGSPSAAYEQYF.

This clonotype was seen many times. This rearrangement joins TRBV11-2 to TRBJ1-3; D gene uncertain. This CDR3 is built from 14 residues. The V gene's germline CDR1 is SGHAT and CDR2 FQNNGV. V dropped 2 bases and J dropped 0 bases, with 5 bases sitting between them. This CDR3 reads CASSLSFSGNTIYF. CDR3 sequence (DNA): TGTGCCAGCAGCTTAAGTTTCTCTGGAAACACCATATATTTT.

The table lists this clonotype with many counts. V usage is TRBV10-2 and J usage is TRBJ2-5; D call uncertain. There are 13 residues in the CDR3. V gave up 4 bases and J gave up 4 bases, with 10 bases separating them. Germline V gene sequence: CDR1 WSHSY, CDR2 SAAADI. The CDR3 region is CASSGNYRETQYF. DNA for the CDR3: TGCGCCAGCAGTGGTAACTATAGAGAGACCCAGTACTTC.

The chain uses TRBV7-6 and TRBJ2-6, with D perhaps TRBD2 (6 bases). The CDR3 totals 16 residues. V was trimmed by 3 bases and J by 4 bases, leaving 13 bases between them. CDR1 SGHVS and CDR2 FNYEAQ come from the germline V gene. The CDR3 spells CASSLEGADGANVLTF. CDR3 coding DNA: TGTGCCAGCAGCTTGGAGGGCGCTGACGGGGCCAACGTCCTGACTTTC.

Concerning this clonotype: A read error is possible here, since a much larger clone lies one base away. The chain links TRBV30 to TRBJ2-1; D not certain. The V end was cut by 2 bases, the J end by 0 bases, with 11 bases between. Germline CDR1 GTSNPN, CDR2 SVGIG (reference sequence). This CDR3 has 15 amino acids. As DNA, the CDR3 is TGTGCCTGGAGTTCGAGAAGCTCCTCCTACAATGAGCAGTTCTTC. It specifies CAWSSRSSSYNEQFF.

CDR3: CASSFRWDFSYEQYF. The CDR3 DNA is TGCGCCAGCAGCTTCAGGTGGGACTTCTCCTACGAGCAGTACTTC. This chain uses TRBV5-1 with TRBJ2-7; weak D call: TRBD2 (6 bases). Per germline, CDR1 SGHRS and CDR2 YFSETQ. This CDR3 has 15 amino acids. V gave up 2 bases and J gave up 0 bases, with 12 bases separating them. The whole variable domain, filled in from reference TRBV5-1 and TRBJ2-7, reads KAGVTQTPRYLIKTRGQQVTLSCSPISGHRSVSWYQQTPGQGLQFLFEYFSETQRNKGNFPGRFSGRQFSNSRSEMNVSTLELGDSALYLCASSFRWDFSYEQYFGPGTRLTVT.